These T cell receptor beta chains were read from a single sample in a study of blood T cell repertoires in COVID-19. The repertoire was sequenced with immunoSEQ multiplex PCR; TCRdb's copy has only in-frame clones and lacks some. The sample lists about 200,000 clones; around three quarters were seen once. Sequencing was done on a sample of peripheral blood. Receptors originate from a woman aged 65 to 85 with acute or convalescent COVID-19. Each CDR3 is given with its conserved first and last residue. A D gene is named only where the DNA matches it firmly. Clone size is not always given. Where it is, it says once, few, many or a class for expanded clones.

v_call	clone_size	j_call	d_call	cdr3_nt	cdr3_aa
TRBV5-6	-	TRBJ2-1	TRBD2	TGTGCCAGCAGTTCTCTAGCGGGCTCGAGGAATGAGCAGTTCTTC	CASSSLAGSRNEQFF
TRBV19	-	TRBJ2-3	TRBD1	TGTGCCAGTAGTATAGATCTGGAGACAGGGAGAATAGATACGCAGTATTTT	CASSIDLETGRIDTQYF
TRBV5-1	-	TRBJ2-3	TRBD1	TGCGCCAGCAGACCAATTGAGAGGGGGCCGGCAGATACGCAGTATTTT	CASRPIERGPADTQYF
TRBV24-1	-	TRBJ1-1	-	TGTGCCACCAGTGATGGGCGGGGGAACACTGAAGCTTTCTTT	CATSDGRGNTEAFF
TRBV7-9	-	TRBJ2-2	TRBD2	TGTGCCAGCACCCTCTTGAGCGGGGGGCCCACCTCTTACAACGGGGAGCTGTTTTTT	CASTLLSGGPTSYNGELFF
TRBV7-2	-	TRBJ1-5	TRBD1	TGTGCCAGCACCCTTGAGGGGGCCTATAGCAATCAGCCCCAGCATTTT	CASTLEGAYSNQPQHF
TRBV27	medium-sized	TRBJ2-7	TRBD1	TGTGCCACCGGGGACAGACTCTACGAGCAGTACTTC	CATGDRLYEQYF
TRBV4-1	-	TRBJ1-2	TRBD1	TGCGCCAGCAGCCAAGCCTTCCGGGACAGGGGGCCGTATGGCTACACCTTC	CASSQAFRDRGPYGYTF
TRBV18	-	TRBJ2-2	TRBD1	TGTGCCAGCTTCGGACAGGGGGCCTCCGGGGAGCTGTTTTTT	CASFGQGASGELFF
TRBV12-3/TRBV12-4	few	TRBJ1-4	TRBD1	TGTGCCAGCAGTAGGGACAGCGAAAAACTGTTTTTT	CASSRDSEKLFF
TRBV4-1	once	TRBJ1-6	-	TGCGCCAGCAGCCCACCCTTGGGAGACTATAATTCACCCCTCCACTTT	CASSPPLGDYNSPLHF
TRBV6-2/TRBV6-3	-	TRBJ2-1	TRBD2	TGTGCCAGCAGCCCCCCGCTAGCGGGTCCTGGGAATGAGCAGTTCTTC	CASSPPLAGPGNEQFF
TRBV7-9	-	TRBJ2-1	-	TGTGCCAGCAGCTTAATGGGCGGGGTCGGTGAGCAGTTCTTC	CASSLMGGVGEQFF
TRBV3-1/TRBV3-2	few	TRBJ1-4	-	TGTGCCAGCAGCGTACGAACTCCTGCAACTAATGAAAAACTGTTTTTT	CASSVRTPATNEKLFF
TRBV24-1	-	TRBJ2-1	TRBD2	TGTGCCACCAGTAAAAGCGGGGGGGCCGCGACTCAGTTCTTC	CATSKSGGAATQFF
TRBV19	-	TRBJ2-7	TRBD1	TGTGCCAGTAGCCGTACCGGGACAGGGGGCCAATACGAGCAGTACTTC	CASSRTGTGGQYEQYF
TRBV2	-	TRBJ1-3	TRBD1	TGTGCCAGTTGTCGGGACAGAGTCTCTGGAAACACCATATATTTT	CASCRDRVSGNTIYF
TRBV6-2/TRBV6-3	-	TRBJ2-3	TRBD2	TGTGCCAGCAGTTCAAGGACTAGCGGACACACAGATACGCAGTATTTT	CASSSRTSGHTDTQYF
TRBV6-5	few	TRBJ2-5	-	TGTGCCAGCAGACTTCGGGAGACCCAGTACTTC	CASRLRETQYF
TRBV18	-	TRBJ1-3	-	TGTGCCAGCTCACCAAACCGGGACACCTCTGGAAACACCATATATTTT	CASSPNRDTSGNTIYF
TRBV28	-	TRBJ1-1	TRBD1	TGTGCCAGCAGTCCGCCGCCCGGGACAGGGCTCACTGAAGCTTTCTTT	CASSPPPGTGLTEAFF
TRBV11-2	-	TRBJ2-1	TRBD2	TGTGCCAGCAGCAGGGACTATGAGGATGAGCAGTTCTTC	CASSRDYEDEQFF
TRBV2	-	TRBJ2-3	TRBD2	TGTGCCACCCAGCGGGGGGGCACAGATACGCAGTATTTT	CATQRGGTDTQYF
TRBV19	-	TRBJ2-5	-	TGTGCCAGTAGTATCTCCAGGGGGGTAGGCGAGACCCAGTACTTC	CASSISRGVGETQYF
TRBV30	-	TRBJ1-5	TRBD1	TGTGCCTGGAGTTTAACAGGGGATAGCAATCAGCCCCAGCATTTT	CAWSLTGDSNQPQHF